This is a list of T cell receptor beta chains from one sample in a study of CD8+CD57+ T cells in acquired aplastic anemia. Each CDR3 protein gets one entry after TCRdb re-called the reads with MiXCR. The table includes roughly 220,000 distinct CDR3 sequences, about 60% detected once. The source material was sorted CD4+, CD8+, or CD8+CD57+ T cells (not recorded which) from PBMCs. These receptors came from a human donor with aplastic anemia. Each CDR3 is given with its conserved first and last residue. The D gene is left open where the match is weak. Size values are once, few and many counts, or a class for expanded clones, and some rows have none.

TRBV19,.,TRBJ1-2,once,TGTGCCAGTAGTAAGACGGGAATCGGGCGCTACACCTTC,CASSKTGIGRYTF
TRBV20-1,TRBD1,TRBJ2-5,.,TGCAGTGCCCTCTCAGGGGGAGAGACCCAGTACTTC,CSALSGGETQYF
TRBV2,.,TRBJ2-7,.,TGTGCCAGCAGTTTCAGTGCCGTGGACGAGCAGTACTTC,CASSFSAVDEQYF
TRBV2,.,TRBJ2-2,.,TGTGCCAGCAGGTCCGGGACCGGGCTGTTTTTT,CASRSGTGLFF
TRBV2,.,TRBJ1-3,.,TGTGCCAGCAGCTTGGTAAATCCCGCGTCGTCTGGAAACACCATATATTTT,CASSLVNPASSGNTIYF
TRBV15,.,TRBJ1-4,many,TGTGCCACCAGCAGAGATATTGGGTTTGGGGGGGCTGCAACTAATGAAAAACTGTTTTTT,CATSRDIGFGGAATNEKLFF
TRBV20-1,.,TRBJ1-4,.,TGCAGTGCCCCTGAGGGGGGAGAAAAACTGTTTTTT,CSAPEGGEKLFF
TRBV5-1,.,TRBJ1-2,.,TGCGCCAGCAGATACGGGGATGGCTATGGCTACACCTTC,CASRYGDGYGYTF
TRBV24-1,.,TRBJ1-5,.,TGTGCCACCAGTGATTTCGGTTCCGACCAGCATTTT,CATSDFGSDQHF
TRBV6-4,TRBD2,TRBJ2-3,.,TGTGCCAGCAGCATAACTAGCGGGGGCTCAGATACGCAGTATTTT,CASSITSGGSDTQYF
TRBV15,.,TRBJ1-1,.,TGTGCCGCCAGCAGAGATGAGATGAACACTGAAGCTTTCTTT,CAASRDEMNTEAFF
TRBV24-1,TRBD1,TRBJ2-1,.,TGTGCCACCAGTGATGTAGACAGGGGAAGGTACAATGAGCAGTTCTTC,CATSDVDRGRYNEQFF
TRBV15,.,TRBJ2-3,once,TGTGCCACCAAGACCGATCAGGGGCGTCCTAGCACAGATACGCAGTATTTT,CATKTDQGRPSTDTQYF
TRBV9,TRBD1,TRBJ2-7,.,TGTGCCAGTAAGATTTGGGATGGGACAGGGGTAACCTACGAGCAGTACTTC,CASKIWDGTGVTYEQYF
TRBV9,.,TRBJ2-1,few,TGTGCCAGCAGCGTAGGCAGGGCGGCAAACAATGAGCAGTTCTTC,CASSVGRAANNEQFF
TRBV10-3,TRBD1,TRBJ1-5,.,TGTGCCAGCAGACCTGGACAGGGAGGCAATCAGCCCCAGCATTTT,CASRPGQGGNQPQHF
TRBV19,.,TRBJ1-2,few,TGTGCCAGTAGTCCAATGGACGGATCCGTCTATGGCTACACCTTC,CASSPMDGSVYGYTF
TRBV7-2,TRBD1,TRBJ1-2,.,TGTGCCAGCAGCTCGGGACAGGGGCGCTATGGCTACACCTTC,CASSSGQGRYGYTF
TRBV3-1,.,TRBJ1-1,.,TGTGCCAGCAGCCAAGTTCGGGCCTTCTTGAACACTGAAGCTTTCTTT,CASSQVRAFLNTEAFF
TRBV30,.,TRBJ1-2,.,TGTGCCGGCCCAAGGGTGTCCGGCTACTACCGAGGCTACACCTTC,CAGPRVSGYYRGYTF
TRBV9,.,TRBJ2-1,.,TGTGCCGGCAGCCTCACGGGCCAAAGCTCCTACAATGAGCAGTTCTTC,CAGSLTGQSSYNEQFF
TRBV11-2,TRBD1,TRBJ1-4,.,TGTGCCAGCAGCTTAAACTGGGACAGGAAAGACGAAAAACTGTTTTTT,CASSLNWDRKDEKLFF
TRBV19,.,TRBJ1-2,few,TGTGCCAGTATCTCCGGGGGCCGCTATGGCTACACCTTC,CASISGGRYGYTF
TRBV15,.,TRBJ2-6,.,TGTGCCACCAGCAGAGTGATAAAAAGGGCCGAAAGCTCTGGGGCCAACGTCCTGACTTTC,CATSRVIKRAESSGANVLTF
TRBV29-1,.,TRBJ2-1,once,TGCAGCGTGCGCGGGGGCGCGACAAATGAGCAGTTCTTC,CSVRGGATNEQFF
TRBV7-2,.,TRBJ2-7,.,TGTGCCAGCAGCCCTCGGGTCGGGGACTACGAGCAGTACTTC,CASSPRVGDYEQYF